This entry describes one T cell receptor beta chain. Its antigen is currently unknown. The sample belongs to a study of blood T cells in healthy people across ages. Points from the study as a whole: Considered underestimates were the diversity estimates obtained from one million T cells.

With V trimmed by 7 bases and J by 8 bases, 5 bases remained unmatched. Germline CDR1 SQVTM, CDR2 ANQGSEA. This CDR3 is built from 12 residues. Per-sample yields of isolated PBMCs were at least 6.5 million. Combining a sample-barcoded 5' primer with a J-beta primer mix, a second PCR ran for roughly 6 to 12 cycles. TCRdb independently ran MiXCR on the 5' RACE reads; one entry per CDR3 protein. In the table there are 550,000 to 650,000 distinct CDR3 sequences, 25% to 35% of which are singletons. The sample also formed part of further work on T cells of mothers and their children. In that study: The yield was over 8 million TCR beta CDR3 reads from each mother and roughly 3 million from each child. Unrelated mother-child pairs always had slightly, but never significantly, lower normalized overlap than related pairs.

The chain employs TRBV29-1 and TRBJ2-1, with 10 bases fitting TRBD2. This TCR came from a boy younger than 10 in good health. The source material was blood. The CDR3 sequence: CSAGGTSDEQFF. The CDR3 bases are TGCAGCGCCGGAGGGACTAGCGATGAGCAGTTCTTC.